This TCR beta chain derives from a study of identifying expanded T cells in peripheral blood. Germline assignment: CDR1 SGHRS and CDR2 YFSETQ. Trimming left V 6 bases short and J 0 bases short, with 15 bases between. The CDR3 has 15 residues. This clone has more than one count but fewer than ten. Its antigen is still unknown. TCRdb keeps only in-frame clones here, not all; method: immunoSEQ multiplex PCR. The sample records under 130,000 clones, around 89% being singletons. Study conclusions and caveats: Differentially abundant clones: about 1.2 between replicates, 16.4 at two to three weeks, 18 to 20 at four.

This receptor was identified in a person aged 18 to 70 in good health. The sequenced sample consisted of blood. The chain employs TRBV5-1 and TRBJ1-1; D possibly corresponds to TRBD1 (6 bases). DNA for the CDR3: TGCGCCAGCACCATGATCGGGGGCATGAACACTGAAGCTTTCTTT. It codes for CASTMIGGMNTEAFF.